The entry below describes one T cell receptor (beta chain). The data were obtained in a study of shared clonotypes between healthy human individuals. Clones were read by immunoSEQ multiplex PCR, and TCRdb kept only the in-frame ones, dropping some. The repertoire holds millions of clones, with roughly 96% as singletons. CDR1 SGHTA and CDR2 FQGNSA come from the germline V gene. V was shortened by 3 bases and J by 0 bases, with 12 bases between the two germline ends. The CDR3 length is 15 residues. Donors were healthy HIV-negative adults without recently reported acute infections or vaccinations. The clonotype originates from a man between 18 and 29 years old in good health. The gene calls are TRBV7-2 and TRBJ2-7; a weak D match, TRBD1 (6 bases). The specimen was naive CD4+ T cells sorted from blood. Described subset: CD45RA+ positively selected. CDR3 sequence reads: CASSFHGTSSYEQYF. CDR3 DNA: TGTGCCAGCAGCTTTCACGGGACAAGCTCCTACGAGCAGTACTTC.